The clone carrying this T cell receptor beta chain occurred once. What it binds is not known. The data were obtained in a study of identical twins. Overall study findings and caveats: Cord blood beta clonotypes present at high abundance carried fewer insertions; no such pattern appeared in memory repertoires. Excess low generation probability was seen in twin-shared out-of-frame alpha sequences.

TCRdb ran MiXCR on the 5' RACE reads and lists one entry per CDR3 protein. Seen here are 400,000 or so distinct CDR3 sequences, around 9.7% observed once, and the top ten hold over 7%. The CDR3 runs to 14 residues. Deletions cut 4 bases from V and 5 bases from J, with 14 bases between. Germline CDR1 reads MNHEY; CDR2 reads SMNVEV (reference sequence). The J gene is TRBJ2-5, the V gene TRBV27, with D perhaps assigned TRBD1 or TRBD2 (6 bases each). Sequenced sample: naive T cells sorted from blood. The sequence came from a woman aged 50 to 60 in good health. This CDR3 reads CASSSGAGIETQYF. The DNA of the CDR3 is TGTGCCAGCAGTTCAGGGGCGGGGATCGAGACCCAGTACTTC.